The clone carrying this T cell receptor (beta chain) was found many times. The target antigen is unknown. The sample is drawn from a study of blood T cells in healthy people across ages. Regarding the study as a whole: Not knowing donor CMV status may have confounded expanded clonotype changes.

A second PCR, run for roughly 7 to 11 cycles, used a sample-barcoded 5' primer plus a J-beta primer mix. TCRdb fed the 5' RACE reads into MiXCR, producing one record per CDR3 protein. The table lists fewer than 800,000 distinct CDR3 sequences, about a third of them singletons. The germline V gene has CDR1 SGHRS and CDR2 YFSETQ. J was trimmed by 3 bases and V by 6 bases; bases with no gene match: 12. This CDR3 has 16 residues. This chain uses TRBV5-1 with TRBJ2-5; 9 bases are a match to TRBD1. The clonotype originates from a woman of 80 years or more in good health. Sequenced: blood. CDR3 amino acids: CASMRGQGPAKETQYF. CDR3 DNA sequence: TGCGCCAGCATGAGGGGACAGGGCCCTGCCAAAGAGACCCAGTACTTC.